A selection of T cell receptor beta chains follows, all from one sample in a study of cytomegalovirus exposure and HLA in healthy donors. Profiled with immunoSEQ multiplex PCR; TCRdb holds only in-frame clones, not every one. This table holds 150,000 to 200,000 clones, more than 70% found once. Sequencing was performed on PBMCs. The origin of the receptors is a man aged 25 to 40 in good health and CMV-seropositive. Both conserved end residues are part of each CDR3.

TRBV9 CASSGGLSGANVLTF
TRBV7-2 CASSLRGLNEQFF
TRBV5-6 CASSLAGLAGAPNEQYF
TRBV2 CASSGWRAGTEAFF
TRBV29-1 CSVGQGTGGPQHF
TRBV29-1 CSAGDRGVGETQYF
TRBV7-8 CASSLVRGRADGYTF
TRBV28 CASRDGTGGYGYTF
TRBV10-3 CAISRDRGPDTQYF
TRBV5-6 CASSRTGVDYGYTF
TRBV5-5 CATQGPPYNSPLHF
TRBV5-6 CASSLFAPGQNTEAFF
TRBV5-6 CASSLGTADTGELFF
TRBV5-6 CASSRRDRASYEQYF
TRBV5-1 CASSQQGADDGELFF
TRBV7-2 CASSLAVQKGAIQYF
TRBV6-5 CASSYSRGRGEQYF
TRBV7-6 CASSYTGGSGTQYF
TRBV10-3 CAISAQQGNQPQHF
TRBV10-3 CAISGLTGGVEAFF
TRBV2 CASSGGTANEQFF
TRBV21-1 CASSSRDRSQKGPQHF
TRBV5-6 CASSLVSGGEGNEQFF
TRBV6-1 CASSELAQIYEQYF
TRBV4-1 CASSHYRGSAEAFF
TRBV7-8 CASSRDSPIMISEAFF
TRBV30 CAWTGDSYEQYF
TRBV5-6 CASSLRTAAEYTEAFF
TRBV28 CASSPSTNTGELFF
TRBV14 CASSLRGGSPYEQYF
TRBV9 CASSDYAVNSPLHF
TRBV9 CASSGGTVGVNTEAFF
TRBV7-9 CASSQRGFKPQHF
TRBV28 CASVTGLETQYF
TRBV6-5 CASKDRGLTQYF
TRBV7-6 CASSRDRNQPQHF
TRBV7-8 CASSRQSYEQYF
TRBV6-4 CASSEKGGVTYEQYF
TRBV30 CAWSLSGSPSLDTQYF
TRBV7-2 CASSDGNGGDEQYF
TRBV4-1 CASSQEDRTTDTQYF
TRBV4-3 CASSQVPRGGSKTQYF
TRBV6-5 CASSTSRQGPYEQYF
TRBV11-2 CASSLVRTGKQGKNIQYF
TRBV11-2 CASSLDGLGGVVAETQYF
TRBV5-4 CASSPWTSGSAGELFF
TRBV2 CASGQGTGGYTF
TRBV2 CASILQTENTEAFF
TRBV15 CATSSSRGTQETQYF
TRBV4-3 CASSRGLGGRPDTQYF
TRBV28 CASSLSSGANYEQYF
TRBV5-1 CASGGTSSYNEQFF
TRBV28 CASSLAGGPIYNEQFF
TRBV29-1 CSVGSGGNLNTGELFF
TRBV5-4 CASSKGLAARAADTQYF